These T cell receptor beta chains were read from a single sample in a study of blood T cell repertoires in COVID-19. Measured with immunoSEQ multiplex PCR; TCRdb has only the in-frame clones, and not every one. Of about 170,000 clones in the sample, about four fifths were seen once. The material sequenced was peripheral blood. The receptors shown here come from a man between 65 and 85 years old with active or convalescent COVID-19. CDR3s include the opening cysteine and the closing phenylalanine or tryptophan. Each record gives: CDR3 protein, V gene, J gene.

CDR3: CSVLLAGGPDTQYF
V: TRBV29-1
J: TRBJ2-3

CDR3: CASSQDRGGETEAFF
V: TRBV4-3
J: TRBJ1-1

CDR3: CATSARANQPQHF
V: TRBV24-1
J: TRBJ1-5

CDR3: CASSLDPGQGYVSYNSPLHF
V: TRBV4-3
J: TRBJ1-6

CDR3: CASSPDPNGIQGGNQPQHF
V: TRBV6-6
J: TRBJ1-5

CDR3: CASSLVVNYGYTF
V: TRBV7-8
J: TRBJ1-2

CDR3: CASSLRGRSYGYTF
V: TRBV6-5
J: TRBJ1-2

CDR3: CASSVAQGKDEQFF
V: TRBV9
J: TRBJ2-1

CDR3: CASSMGTGFTDTQYF
V: TRBV19
J: TRBJ2-3

CDR3: CASSLRTRSNQPQHF
V: TRBV7-8
J: TRBJ1-5

CDR3: CASSLAGTTNEQFF
V: TRBV5-1
J: TRBJ2-1

CDR3: CASRAPGQGTGEQYF
V: TRBV6-6
J: TRBJ2-7

CDR3: CASSESDMLGTDTQYF
V: TRBV25-1
J: TRBJ2-3

CDR3: CASKTSAYTDTQYF
V: TRBV5-6
J: TRBJ2-3

CDR3: CASRPRVGEDHNEAFF
V: TRBV2
J: TRBJ1-1

CDR3: CASSWRQNTGELFF
V: TRBV6-4
J: TRBJ2-2

CDR3: CASSSFYEQYF
V: TRBV28
J: TRBJ2-7

CDR3: CSVGGDRGNTIYF
V: TRBV29-1
J: TRBJ1-3

CDR3: CASSLRGLSPLHF
V: TRBV11-2
J: TRBJ1-6

CDR3: CASSEARQGEAFF
V: TRBV2
J: TRBJ1-1

CDR3: CASSPGTGTYEQYF
V: TRBV2
J: TRBJ2-7

CDR3: CASSPDSDQPQHF
V: TRBV6-2/TRBV6-3
J: TRBJ1-5

CDR3: CATSDLDRFQETQYF
V: TRBV24-1
J: TRBJ2-5

CDR3: CASSSRRPVPNQPQHF
V: TRBV28
J: TRBJ1-5

CDR3: CASSQESSGEVYEQYF
V: TRBV4-3
J: TRBJ2-7

CDR3: CASSLLSRNTEAFF
V: TRBV3-1/TRBV3-2
J: TRBJ1-1

CDR3: CAWGTDVGTEAFF
V: TRBV30
J: TRBJ1-1

CDR3: CASSRGARYYEQYF
V: TRBV27
J: TRBJ2-7

CDR3: CASSSPVHEKLFF
V: TRBV12-3/TRBV12-4
J: TRBJ1-4

CDR3: CASSLSSGGSPYGYTF
V: TRBV5-1
J: TRBJ1-2

CDR3: CASSQGQARNTEAFF
V: TRBV14
J: TRBJ1-1

CDR3: CASSPPSSEGTGELFF
V: TRBV18
J: TRBJ2-2

CDR3: CASSHGPGESDTQYF
V: TRBV27
J: TRBJ2-3

CDR3: CASMERRGERYNEQFF
V: TRBV27
J: TRBJ2-1

CDR3: CAISAVSYEQYF
V: TRBV10-3
J: TRBJ2-7

CDR3: CASSLASGGELFF
V: TRBV7-9
J: TRBJ2-2

CDR3: CASTLLAGVSYEQYF
V: TRBV2
J: TRBJ2-7

CDR3: CASRGTSGTGGELFF
V: TRBV2
J: TRBJ2-2

CDR3: CAWSQGWGTPNEKLFF
V: TRBV30
J: TRBJ1-4

CDR3: CASSYRTGGETQYF
V: TRBV7-2
J: TRBJ2-5

CDR3: CASSNGGSGQETQYF
V: TRBV21-1
J: TRBJ2-5

CDR3: CASSWRESISNEQFF
V: TRBV11-2
J: TRBJ2-1

CDR3: CASSSWTGSTGELFF
V: TRBV7-9
J: TRBJ2-2

CDR3: CASSHPGRSSYEQYF
V: TRBV3-1/TRBV3-2
J: TRBJ2-7

CDR3: CASSENRGIYGYTF
V: TRBV7-2
J: TRBJ1-2

CDR3: CASSFRREGWVNQPQHF
V: TRBV5-6
J: TRBJ1-5

CDR3: CASSFGGTAYNEQFF
V: TRBV28
J: TRBJ2-1

CDR3: CASFTGVSYEQYF
V: TRBV18
J: TRBJ2-7

CDR3: CASSRTGSGNQPQHF
V: TRBV6-5
J: TRBJ1-5

CDR3: CASSLGQGGYYEQYF
V: TRBV2
J: TRBJ2-7

CDR3: CATSRGLPGTGYDEQYF
V: TRBV15
J: TRBJ2-7

CDR3: CASSRGSGRYTF
V: TRBV6-5
J: TRBJ1-2